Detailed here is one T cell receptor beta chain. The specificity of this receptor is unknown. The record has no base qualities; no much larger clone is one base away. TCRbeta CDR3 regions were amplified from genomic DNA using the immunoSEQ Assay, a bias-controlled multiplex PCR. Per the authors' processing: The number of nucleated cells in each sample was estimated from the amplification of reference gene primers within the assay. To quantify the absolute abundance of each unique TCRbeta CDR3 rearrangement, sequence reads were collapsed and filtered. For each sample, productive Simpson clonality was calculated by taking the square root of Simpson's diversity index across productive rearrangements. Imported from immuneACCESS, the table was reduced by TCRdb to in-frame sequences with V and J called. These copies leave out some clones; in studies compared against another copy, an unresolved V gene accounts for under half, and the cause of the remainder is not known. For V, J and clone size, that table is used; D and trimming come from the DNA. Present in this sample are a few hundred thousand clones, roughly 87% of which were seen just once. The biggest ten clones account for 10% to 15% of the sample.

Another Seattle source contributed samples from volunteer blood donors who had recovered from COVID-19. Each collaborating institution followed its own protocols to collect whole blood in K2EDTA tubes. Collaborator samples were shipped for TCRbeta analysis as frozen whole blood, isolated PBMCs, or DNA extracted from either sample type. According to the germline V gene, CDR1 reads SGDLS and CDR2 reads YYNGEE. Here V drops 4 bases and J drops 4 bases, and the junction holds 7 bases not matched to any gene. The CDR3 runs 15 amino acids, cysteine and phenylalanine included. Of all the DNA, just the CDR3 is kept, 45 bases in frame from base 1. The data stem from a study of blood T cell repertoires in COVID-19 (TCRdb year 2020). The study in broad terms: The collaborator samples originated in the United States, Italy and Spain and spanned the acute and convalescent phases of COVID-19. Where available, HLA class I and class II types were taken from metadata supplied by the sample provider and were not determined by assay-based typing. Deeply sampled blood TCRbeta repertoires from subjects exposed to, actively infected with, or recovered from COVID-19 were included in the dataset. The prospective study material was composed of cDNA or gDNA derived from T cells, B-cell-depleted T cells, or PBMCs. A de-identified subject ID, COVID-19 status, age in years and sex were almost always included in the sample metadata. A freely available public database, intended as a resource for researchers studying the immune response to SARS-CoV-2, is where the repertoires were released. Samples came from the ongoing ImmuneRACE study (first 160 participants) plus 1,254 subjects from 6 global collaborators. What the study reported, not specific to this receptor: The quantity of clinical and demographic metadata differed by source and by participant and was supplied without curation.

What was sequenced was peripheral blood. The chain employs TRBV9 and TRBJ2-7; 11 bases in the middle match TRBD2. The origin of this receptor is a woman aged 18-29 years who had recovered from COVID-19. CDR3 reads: CASSPGTSGAYEQYF. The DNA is TGTGCCAGCAGCCCCGGGACTAGCGGCGCGTACGAGCAGTACTTC.